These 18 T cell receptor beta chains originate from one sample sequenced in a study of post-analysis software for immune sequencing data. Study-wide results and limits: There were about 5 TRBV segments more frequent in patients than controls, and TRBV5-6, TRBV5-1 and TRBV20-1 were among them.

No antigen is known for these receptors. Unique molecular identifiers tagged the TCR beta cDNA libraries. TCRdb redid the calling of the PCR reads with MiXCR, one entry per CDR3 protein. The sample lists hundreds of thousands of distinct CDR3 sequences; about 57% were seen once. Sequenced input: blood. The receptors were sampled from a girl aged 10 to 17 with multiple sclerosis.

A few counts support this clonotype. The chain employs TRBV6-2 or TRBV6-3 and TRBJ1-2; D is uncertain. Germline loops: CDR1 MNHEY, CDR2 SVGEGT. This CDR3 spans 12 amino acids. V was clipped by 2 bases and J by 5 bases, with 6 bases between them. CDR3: CASSYPGYGYTF. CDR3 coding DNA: TGTGCCAGCAGTTACCCGGGGTATGGCTACACCTTC.

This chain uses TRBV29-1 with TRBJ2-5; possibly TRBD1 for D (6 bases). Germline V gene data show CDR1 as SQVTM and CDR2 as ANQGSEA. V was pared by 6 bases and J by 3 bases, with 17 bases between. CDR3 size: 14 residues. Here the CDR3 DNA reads TGCAGCGTCCATGGACAGCTACGTAAAGAGACCCAGTACTTC. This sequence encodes CSVHGQLRKETQYF.

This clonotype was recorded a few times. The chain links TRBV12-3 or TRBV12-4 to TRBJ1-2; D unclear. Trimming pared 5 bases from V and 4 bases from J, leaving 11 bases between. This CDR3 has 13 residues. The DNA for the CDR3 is TGTGCCAGCAGTCGGGGAGTAGTCTATGGCTACACCTTC. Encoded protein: CASSRGVVYGYTF.

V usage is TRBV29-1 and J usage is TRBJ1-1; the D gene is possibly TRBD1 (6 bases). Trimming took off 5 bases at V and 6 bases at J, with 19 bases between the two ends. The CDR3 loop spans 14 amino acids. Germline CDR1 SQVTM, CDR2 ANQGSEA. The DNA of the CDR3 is TGCAGCGTTCCCCGAGGGGGGAATATACCTGAAGCTTTCTTT. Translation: CSVPRGGNIPEAFF.

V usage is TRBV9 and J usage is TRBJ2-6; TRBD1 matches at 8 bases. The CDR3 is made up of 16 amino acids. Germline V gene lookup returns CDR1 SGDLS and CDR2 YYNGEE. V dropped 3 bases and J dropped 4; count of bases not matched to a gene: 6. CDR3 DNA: TGTGCCAGCAGCGGAGACAGGGGCGCCGGGGCCAACGTCCTGACTTTC. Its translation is CASSGDRGAGANVLTF.

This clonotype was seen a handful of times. This chain's CDR3 is CASSFPQNTEAFF. The CDR3 DNA is TGTGCCAGCAGCTTTCCGCAGAACACTGAAGCTTTCTTT. J is TRBJ1-1 and V is TRBV11-2; D call uncertain. Trimming left V 3 bases short and J 1 base short, with 6 bases between. Germline CDR1 is SGHAT and CDR2 is FQNNGV. This CDR3 spans 13 amino acids.

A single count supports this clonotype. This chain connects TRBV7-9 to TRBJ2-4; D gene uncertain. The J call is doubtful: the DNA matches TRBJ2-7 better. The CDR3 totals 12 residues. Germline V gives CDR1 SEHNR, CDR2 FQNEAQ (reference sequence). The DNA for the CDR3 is TGTGCCAGCGGTCGAGATACCGGCGAGCAGTACTTC. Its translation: CASGRDTGEQYF.

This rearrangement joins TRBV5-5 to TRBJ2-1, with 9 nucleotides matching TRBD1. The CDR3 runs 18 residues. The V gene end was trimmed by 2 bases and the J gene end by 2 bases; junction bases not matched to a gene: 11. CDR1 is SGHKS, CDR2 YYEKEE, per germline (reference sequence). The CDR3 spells CASSFPGTGTGTYNEQFF. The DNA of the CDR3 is TGTGCCAGCAGCTTTCCGGGAACCGGGACAGGGACCTACAATGAGCAGTTCTTC. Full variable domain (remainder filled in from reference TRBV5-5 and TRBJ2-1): DAGVTQSPTHLIKTRGQQVTLRCSPISGHKSVSWYQQVLGQGPQFIFQYYEKEERGRGNFPDRFSARQFPNYSSELNVNALLLGDSALYLCASSFPGTGTGTYNEQFFGPGTRLTVL.

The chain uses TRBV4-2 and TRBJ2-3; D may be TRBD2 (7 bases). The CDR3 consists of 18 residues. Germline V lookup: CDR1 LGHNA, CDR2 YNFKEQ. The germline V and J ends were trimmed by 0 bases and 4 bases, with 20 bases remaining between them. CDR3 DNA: TGTGCCAGCAGCCAAGATAGGAGGCGGGGGCCCGGCGCAGATACGCAGTATTTT. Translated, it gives CASSQDRRRGPGADTQYF.

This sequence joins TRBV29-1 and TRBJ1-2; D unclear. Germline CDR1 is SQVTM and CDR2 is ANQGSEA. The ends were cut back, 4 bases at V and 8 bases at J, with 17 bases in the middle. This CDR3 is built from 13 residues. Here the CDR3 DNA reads TGCAGCGTTGGGGAGAAGGGTACTACGGGCTACACCTTC. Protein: CSVGEKGTTGYTF.

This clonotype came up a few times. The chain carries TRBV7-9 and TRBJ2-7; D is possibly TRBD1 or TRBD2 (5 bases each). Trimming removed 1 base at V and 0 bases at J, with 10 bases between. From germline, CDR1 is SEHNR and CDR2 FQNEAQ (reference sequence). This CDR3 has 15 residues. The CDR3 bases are TGTGCCAGCAGCTTAGTGAGGGGAATCTCCTACGAGCAGTACTTC. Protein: CASSLVRGISYEQYF.

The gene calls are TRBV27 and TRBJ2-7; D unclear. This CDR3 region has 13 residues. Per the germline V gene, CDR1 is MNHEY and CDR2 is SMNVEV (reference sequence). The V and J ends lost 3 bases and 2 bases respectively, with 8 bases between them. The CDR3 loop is CASSFVGPYEQYF. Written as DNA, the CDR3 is TGTGCCAGCAGTTTTGTGGGTCCCTACGAGCAGTACTTC.

CDR3 bases: TGTGCCACCAGTGATTTGAAGGGGAGCTCGGGCGAGCAGTACTTC. Translating gives CATSDLKGSSGEQYF. The genes are TRBV24-1 and TRBJ2-7; D tentatively fits TRBD1 or TRBD2 (5 bases each). Germline V lookup: CDR1 KGHDR, CDR2 SFDVKD. V lost 0 bases and J lost 6, with 14 bases in between. The CDR3 covers 15 residues.

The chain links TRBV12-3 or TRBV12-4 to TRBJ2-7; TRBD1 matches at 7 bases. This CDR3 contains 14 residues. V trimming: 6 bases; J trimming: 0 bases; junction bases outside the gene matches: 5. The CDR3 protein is CASRSTGNSYEQYF. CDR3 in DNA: TGTGCCAGCAGGTCGACAGGGAACTCCTACGAGCAGTACTTC.

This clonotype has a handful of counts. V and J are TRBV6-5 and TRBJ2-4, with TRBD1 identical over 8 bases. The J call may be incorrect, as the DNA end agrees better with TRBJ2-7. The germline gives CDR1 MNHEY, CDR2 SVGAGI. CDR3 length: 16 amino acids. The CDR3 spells CASRISAGTGSYEQYF. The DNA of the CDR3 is TGTGCCAGCAGGATATCCGCCGGGACAGGTTCCTACGAGCAGTACTTC.

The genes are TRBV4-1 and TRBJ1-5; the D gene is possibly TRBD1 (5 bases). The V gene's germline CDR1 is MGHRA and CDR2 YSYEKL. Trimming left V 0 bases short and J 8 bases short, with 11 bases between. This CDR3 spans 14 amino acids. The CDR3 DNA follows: TGCGCCAGCAGCCAAGAGGCAGGGCTGGAGCCCCAGCATTTT. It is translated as CASSQEAGLEPQHF.

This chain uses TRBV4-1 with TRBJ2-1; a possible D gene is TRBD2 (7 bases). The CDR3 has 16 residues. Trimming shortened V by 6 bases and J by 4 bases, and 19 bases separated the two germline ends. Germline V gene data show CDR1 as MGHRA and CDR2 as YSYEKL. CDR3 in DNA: TGCGCCAGCAGTCTAGAGGAGGGGGGGGGTTACAATGAGCAGTTCTTC. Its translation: CASSLEEGGGYNEQFF.

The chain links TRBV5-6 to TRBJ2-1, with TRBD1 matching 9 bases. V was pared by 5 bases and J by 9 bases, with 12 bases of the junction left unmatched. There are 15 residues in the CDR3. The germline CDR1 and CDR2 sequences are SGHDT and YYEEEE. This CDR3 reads CASSPGQGLYGEQFF. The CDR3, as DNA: TGTGCCAGCAGTCCAGGACAGGGGTTGTATGGTGAGCAGTTCTTC.